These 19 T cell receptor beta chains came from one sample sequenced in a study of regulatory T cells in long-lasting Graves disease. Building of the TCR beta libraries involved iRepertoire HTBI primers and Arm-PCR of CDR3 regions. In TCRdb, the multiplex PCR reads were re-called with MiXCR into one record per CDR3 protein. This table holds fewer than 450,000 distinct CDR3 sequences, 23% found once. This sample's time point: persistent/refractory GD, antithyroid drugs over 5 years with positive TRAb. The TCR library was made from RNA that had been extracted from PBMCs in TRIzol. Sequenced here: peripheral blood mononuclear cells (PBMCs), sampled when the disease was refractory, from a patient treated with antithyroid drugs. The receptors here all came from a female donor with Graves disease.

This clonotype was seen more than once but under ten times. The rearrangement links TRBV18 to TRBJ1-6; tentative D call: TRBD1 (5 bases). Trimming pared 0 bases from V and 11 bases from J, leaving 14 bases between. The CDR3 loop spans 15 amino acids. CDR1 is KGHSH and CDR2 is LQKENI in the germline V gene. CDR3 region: CASSPPPGIGTPLHF. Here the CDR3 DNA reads TGTGCCAGCTCACCACCGCCAGGGATCGGTACACCCCTCCACTTT.

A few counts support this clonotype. CDR3 sequence: CASSQDGNTGELFF. The DNA for the CDR3 is TGTGCCAGCAGTCAGGACGGAAACACCGGGGAGCTGTTTTTT. The rearrangement uses TRBV6-1 and TRBJ2-2; no firm D call. The germline V gene has CDR1 MNHNS and CDR2 SASEGT. CDR3 size: 14 residues. Between the trimmed V and J ends, which lost 5 bases and 2 bases, there was a span of 9 bases.

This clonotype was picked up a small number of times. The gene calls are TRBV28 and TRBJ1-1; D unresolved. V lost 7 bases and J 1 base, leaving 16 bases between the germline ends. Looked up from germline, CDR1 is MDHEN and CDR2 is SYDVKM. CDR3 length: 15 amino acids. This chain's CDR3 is CASKEAGHGNTEAFF. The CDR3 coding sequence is TGTGCCAGCAAGGAGGCGGGCCACGGGAACACTGAAGCTTTCTTT.

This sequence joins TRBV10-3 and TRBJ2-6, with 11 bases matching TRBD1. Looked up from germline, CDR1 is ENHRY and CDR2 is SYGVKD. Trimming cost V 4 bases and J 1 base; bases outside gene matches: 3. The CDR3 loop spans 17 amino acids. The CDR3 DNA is TGTGCCATCAGTGGGGGGGACAGGGGGTCTGGGGCCAACGTCCTGACTTTC. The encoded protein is CAISGGDRGSGANVLTF.

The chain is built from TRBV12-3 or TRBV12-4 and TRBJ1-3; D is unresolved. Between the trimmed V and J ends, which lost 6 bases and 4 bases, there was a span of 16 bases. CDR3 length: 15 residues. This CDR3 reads CASSSMGGLGNTIYF. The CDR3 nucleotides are TGTGCCAGCAGCTCGATGGGAGGCCTCGGAAACACCATATATTTT.

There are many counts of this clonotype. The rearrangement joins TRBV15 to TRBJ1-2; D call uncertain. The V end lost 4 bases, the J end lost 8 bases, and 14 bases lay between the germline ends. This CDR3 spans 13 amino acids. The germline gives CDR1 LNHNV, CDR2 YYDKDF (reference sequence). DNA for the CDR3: TGTGCCACCAGCACCCCCCGGGGAGGCGGCTACACCTTC. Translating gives CATSTPRGGGYTF.

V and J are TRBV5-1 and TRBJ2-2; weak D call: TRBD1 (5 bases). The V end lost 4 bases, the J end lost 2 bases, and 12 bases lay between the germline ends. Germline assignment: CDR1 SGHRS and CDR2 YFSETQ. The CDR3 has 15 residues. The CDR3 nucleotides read TGCGCCAGCAGCCTTGGGGCAGTCAACACCGGGGAGCTGTTTTTT. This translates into CASSLGAVNTGELFF.

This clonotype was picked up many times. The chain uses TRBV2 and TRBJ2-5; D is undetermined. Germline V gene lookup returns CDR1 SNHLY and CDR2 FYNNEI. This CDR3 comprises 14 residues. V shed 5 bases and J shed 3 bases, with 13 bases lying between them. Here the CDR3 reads CASSRFPDEETQYF. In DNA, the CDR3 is TGTGCCAGCAGTCGATTCCCCGACGAAGAGACCCAGTACTTC.

The CDR3 here is CASSLMGPREPQHF. For the CDR3, the DNA is TGTGCCAGCAGCCTAATGGGGCCCCGGGAGCCCCAGCATTTT. The chain recombines TRBV12-3 or TRBV12-4 with TRBJ1-5; TRBD1 is a possible D gene (5 bases). The CDR3 is 14 amino acids. Deletions cut 6 bases from V and 8 bases from J, with 17 bases between.

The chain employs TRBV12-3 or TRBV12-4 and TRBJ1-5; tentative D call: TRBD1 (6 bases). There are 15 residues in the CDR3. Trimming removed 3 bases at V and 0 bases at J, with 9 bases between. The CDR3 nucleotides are TGTGCCAGCAGTTTTCGACAGGATAGCAATCAGCCCCAGCATTTT. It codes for CASSFRQDSNQPQHF.

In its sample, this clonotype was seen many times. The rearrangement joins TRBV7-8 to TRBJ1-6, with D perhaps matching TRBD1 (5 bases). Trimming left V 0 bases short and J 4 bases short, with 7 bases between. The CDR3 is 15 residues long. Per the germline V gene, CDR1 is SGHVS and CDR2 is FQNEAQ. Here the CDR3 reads CASSLARQYNSPLHF. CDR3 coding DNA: TGTGCCAGCAGCTTAGCGCGACAGTATAATTCACCCCTCCACTTT.

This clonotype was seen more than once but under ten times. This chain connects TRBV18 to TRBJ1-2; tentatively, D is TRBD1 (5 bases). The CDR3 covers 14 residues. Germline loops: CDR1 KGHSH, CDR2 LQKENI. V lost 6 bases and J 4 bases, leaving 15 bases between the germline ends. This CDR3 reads CASSRTDSAYGYTF. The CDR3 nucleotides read TGTGCCAGCTCCAGAACAGACAGCGCCTATGGCTACACCTTC.

CDR3 loop: CASSEASGRTDTQYF. The CDR3 DNA reads as TGTGCCAGCAGTGAAGCCAGCGGGAGAACAGATACGCAGTATTTT. V and J are TRBV2 and TRBJ2-3; TRBD2 matches at 8 bases. This CDR3 spans 15 amino acids. Germline V gene sequence: CDR1 SNHLY, CDR2 FYNNEI. V was pared by 0 bases and J by 3 bases, with 2 bases of the junction left unmatched.

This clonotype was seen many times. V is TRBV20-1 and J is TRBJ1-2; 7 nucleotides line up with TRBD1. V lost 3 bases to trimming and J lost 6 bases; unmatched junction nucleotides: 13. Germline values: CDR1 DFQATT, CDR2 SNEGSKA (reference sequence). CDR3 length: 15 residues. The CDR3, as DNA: TGCAGTGCTAGCACCATAGGGGGCGCTGAGGATGGCTACACCTTC. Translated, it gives CSASTIGGAEDGYTF.

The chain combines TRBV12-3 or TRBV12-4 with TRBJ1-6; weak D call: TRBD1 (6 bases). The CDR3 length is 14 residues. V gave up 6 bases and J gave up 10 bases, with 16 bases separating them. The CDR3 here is CASRSRGGGSPLHF. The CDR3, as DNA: TGTGCCAGCAGGTCACGTGGGGGCGGATCACCCCTCCACTTT.

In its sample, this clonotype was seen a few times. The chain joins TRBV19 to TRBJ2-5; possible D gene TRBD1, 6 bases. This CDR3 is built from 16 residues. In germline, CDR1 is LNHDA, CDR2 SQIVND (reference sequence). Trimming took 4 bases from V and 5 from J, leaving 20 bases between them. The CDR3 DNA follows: TGTGCCAGTAGTAGAAAACTTCAGGGGAATTGGGAGACCCAGTACTTC. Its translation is CASSRKLQGNWETQYF. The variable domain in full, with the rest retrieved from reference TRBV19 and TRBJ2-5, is DGGITQSPKYLFRKEGQNVTLSCEQNLNHDAMYWYRQDPGQGLRLIYYSQIVNDFQKGDIAEGYSVSREKKESFPLTVTSAQKNPTAFYLCASSRKLQGNWETQYFGPGTRLLVL.

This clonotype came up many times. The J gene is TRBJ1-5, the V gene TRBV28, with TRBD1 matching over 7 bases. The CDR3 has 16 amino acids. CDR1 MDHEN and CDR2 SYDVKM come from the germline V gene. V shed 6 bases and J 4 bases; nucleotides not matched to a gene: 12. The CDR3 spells CASSPRGAGGNQPQHF. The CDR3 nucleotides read TGTGCCAGCAGCCCAAGGGGGGCAGGGGGAAATCAGCCCCAGCATTTT.

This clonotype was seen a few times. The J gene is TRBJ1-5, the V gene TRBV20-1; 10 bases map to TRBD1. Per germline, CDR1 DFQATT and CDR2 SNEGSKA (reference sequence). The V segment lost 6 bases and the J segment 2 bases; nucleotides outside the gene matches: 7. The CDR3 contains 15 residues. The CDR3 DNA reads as TGCAGTGCAGTCGACAGGGGGCATGGCAATCAGCCCCAGCATTTT. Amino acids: CSAVDRGHGNQPQHF.

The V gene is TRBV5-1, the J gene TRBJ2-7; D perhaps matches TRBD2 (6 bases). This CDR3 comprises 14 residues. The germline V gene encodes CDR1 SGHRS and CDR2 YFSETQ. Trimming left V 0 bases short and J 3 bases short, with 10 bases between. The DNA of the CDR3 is TGCGCCAGCAGCTTGGGTATCGGGAGCTACGAGCAGTACTTC. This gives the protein CASSLGIGSYEQYF.